The T cell receptor (beta chain) under discussion was sequenced for a study of T cells in narcolepsy. Study in general: Patients with NT1 or NT2 and healthy control donors were enrolled. General study results and limits: Autoreactive HCRT-specific and TRIB2-specific clonotypes were marked in same-patient CSF-versus-blood CD4+ comparisons. Autoreactive clone sequences were missing from some blood memory CD4+ repertoires. Blood of same and different patients, but not healthy controls, reportedly held recurring autoreactive clonotypes.

The repertoire was sequenced with immunoSEQ multiplex PCR; TCRdb's copy has only in-frame clones and lacks some. The data contain fewer than 40,000 clones, around 80% of them seen just once; the ten biggest clones take up about 1.3%. In regard to this clone: The antigen is not known.

The CDR3 runs to 17 residues. Trimming left V 3 bases short and J 0 bases short, with 14 bases between. Germline CDR1 is MNHNS and CDR2 is SASEGT. The sequencing input was CD45RA- memory CD4+ T cells from PBMCs. The receptor's source is a human donor with narcolepsy. The V call is TRBV6-1, the J call TRBJ1-4, with D unresolved. The CDR3 loop reads CASSEGYTSSTNEKLFF. DNA of the CDR3: TGTGCCAGCAGTGAGGGCTACACCAGTTCAACTAATGAAAAACTGTTTTTT.